The rows below give T cell receptor beta chains drawn from one sample of a study of shared T cell receptors in the human thymus. This table comes from immunoSEQ multiplex PCR, and its TCRdb copy is limited to in-frame clones, with some not included. The sample lists some 700,000 clones, 80% to 90% occurring once. The same sample was also studied in work on human thymus T cells.

Sequencing used thymocytes. Source of these receptors: a girl in the first two years of life with a congenital heart defect. CDR3s include the opening cysteine and the closing phenylalanine or tryptophan. Fields, in order: clone size, V gene, J gene, D gene, CDR3 protein, CDR3 DNA. The D gene is left open where the match is weak. Rows may omit the clone size; those that give it use once, few, many or a size class.

>.|TRBV21-1|TRBJ2-7|.
CASSNLDPYEQYF
TGTGCCAGCAGCAACCTAGACCCCTACGAGCAGTACTTC
>.|TRBV13|TRBJ2-3|.
CASSLGGDTQYF
TGTGCCAGCAGCCTTGGAGGGGATACGCAGTATTTT
>.|TRBV10-2|TRBJ2-3|TRBD2
CASSESTGGTSGGTSTDTQYF
TGCGCCAGCAGTGAGTCGACAGGAGGGACTAGCGGGGGGACTAGCACAGATACGCAGTATTTT
>.|TRBV19|TRBJ2-5|.
CASSSTGQHQETQYF
TGTGCCAGTAGTAGTACAGGGCAACACCAAGAGACCCAGTACTTC
>.|TRBV2|TRBJ2-5|.
CASSEDSRGTQYF
TGTGCCAGCAGTGAGGACAGCAGAGGGACCCAGTACTTC
>.|TRBV6-1|TRBJ1-4|.
CASRARAEKLFF
TGTGCCAGCAGGGCCAGGGCGGAAAAACTGTTTTTT
>.|TRBV7-2|TRBJ2-3|.
CASSLDLDGQYF
TGTGCCAGCAGCTTAGACCTAGACGGGCAGTATTTT
>.|TRBV7-2|TRBJ2-7|.
CASSARDRFYEQYF
TGTGCCAGCAGCGCGCGGGACAGATTCTACGAGCAGTACTTC
>.|TRBV30|TRBJ2-7|.
CAWRARQTPREQYF
TGTGCCTGGAGAGCACGCCAAACGCCCCGCGAGCAGTACTTC
>.|TRBV6-1|TRBJ2-1|.
CASSTSRGIGKQFF
TGTGCCAGCAGTACATCGAGGGGGATCGGAAAGCAGTTCTTC
>.|TRBV5-1|TRBJ2-3|.
CASSLAVREPGDTQYF
TGCGCCAGCAGCTTGGCTGTCCGGGAGCCGGGGGATACGCAGTATTTT
>.|TRBV28|TRBJ1-1|.
CASSLGANTEAFF
TGTGCCAGCAGTCTGGGGGCGAACACTGAAGCTTTCTTT
>.|TRBV7-2|TRBJ1-4|TRBD1
CASSSPPRGRGEKLFF
TGTGCCAGCAGCTCGCCTCCCAGGGGGCGGGGGGAAAAACTGTTTTTT
>.|TRBV4-3|TRBJ2-2|.
CASSQDSGTYTGELFF
TGCGCCAGCAGCCAAGATTCCGGGACATACACCGGGGAGCTGTTTTTT
>.|TRBV7-6|TRBJ1-2|.
CASSATGSFYGYTF
TGTGCCAGCAGCGCTACCGGGTCCTTCTATGGCTACACCTTC
>once|TRBV25-1|TRBJ2-5|.
CASSEDGGEETQYF
TGTGCCAGCAGTGAAGATGGTGGGGAGGAGACCCAGTACTTC
>once|TRBV14|TRBJ2-7|.
CASSSGGGSFYEQYF
TGTGCCAGCAGCTCCGGAGGAGGATCTTTTTACGAGCAGTACTTC
>.|TRBV19|TRBJ1-2|TRBD1
CASSIPPWLDRGGNYGYTF
TGTGCCAGTAGTATCCCCCCTTGGTTGGACAGGGGTGGTAACTATGGCTACACCTTC
>.|TRBV2|TRBJ2-5|TRBD2
CASKPLEGTGTTQETQYF
TGTGCCAGCAAGCCCCTCGAAGGCACCGGGACTACCCAAGAGACCCAGTACTTC
>once|TRBV14|TRBJ2-7|TRBD1
CASSQPGQGGSYEQYF
TGTGCCAGCAGCCAACCGGGACAGGGCGGGTCCTACGAGCAGTACTTC
>once|TRBV15|TRBJ1-1|.
CATSRDRAEAFF
TGTGCCACCAGCAGAGATCGGGCTGAAGCTTTCTTT
>.|TRBV5-4|TRBJ1-3|.
CASSLGDTSFIPGNTIYF
TGTGCCAGCAGCTTGGGGGACACCAGTTTCATTCCTGGAAACACCATATATTTT
>.|TRBV5-1|TRBJ2-1|TRBD2
CASSSTRGTSGGLDSYNEQFF
TGCGCCAGCAGCTCCACCAGAGGGACTAGCGGGGGGCTTGACTCCTACAATGAGCAGTTCTTC
>.|TRBV5-1|TRBJ2-7|.
CASSLEPGLPYEQYF
TGCGCCAGCAGCTTGGAGCCGGGACTCCCGTACGAGCAGTACTTC
>.|TRBV7-9|TRBJ1-2|.
CASSLTRQDRYGYTF
TGTGCCAGCAGTCTTACGAGACAGGATAGGTATGGCTACACCTTC
>.|TRBV28|TRBJ2-3|.
CASNAPGSDTQYF
TGTGCCAGCAACGCCCCGGGGTCCGATACGCAGTATTTT
>.|TRBV5-1|TRBJ1-4|TRBD1
CASSLEAPQGEDEKLFF
TGCGCCAGCAGCTTGGAAGCCCCACAGGGGGAGGATGAAAAACTGTTTTTT
>.|TRBV4-1|TRBJ2-1|.
CASSPPTSHSYNEQFF
TGCGCCAGCAGCCCCCCTACTAGCCACAGTTATAATGAGCAGTTCTTC
>few|TRBV19|TRBJ1-6|.
CASSIARPASPSYNSPLHF
TGTGCCAGTAGTATAGCACGGCCCGCTAGTCCCTCCTATAATTCACCCCTCCACTTT
>.|TRBV6-4|TRBJ2-1|.
CASAKGLSSYNEQFF
TGTGCCAGTGCCAAGGGGCTCAGCTCCTACAATGAGCAGTTCTTC